Below, 5 T cell receptor beta chains from the same sample are listed, as sequenced in a study of shared clonotypes between healthy human individuals. Method: immunoSEQ multiplex PCR; TCRdb's copy keeps in-frame clones and lacks some. This sample has hundreds of thousands of clones, with approximately 74% found just once. Sequenced input: memory CD4+ T cells sorted from blood. Regarding subset: CD45RA-negative fraction. These TCRs come from a woman in her twenties or thirties in good health.

J is TRBJ1-1 and V is TRBV29-1; D unclear. The CDR3 is made up of 13 amino acids. Trimming left V 4 bases short and J 0 bases short, with 9 bases between. Germline V CDR1 and CDR2: SQVTM, ANQGSEA. The CDR3 DNA reads TGCAGCGTTGTCGTTGAGTTGAACACTGAAGCTTTCTTT. Its translation is CSVVVELNTEAFF.

The rearrangement joins TRBV10-3 to TRBJ1-1; D is unresolved. CDR1 ENHRY and CDR2 SYGVKD come from the germline V gene. Trimming took 2 bases from V and 1 from J, leaving 5 bases between them. The length of the CDR3 is 13 residues. CDR3 DNA sequence: TGTGCCATCAGTGAGAACTCGAACACTGAAGCTTTCTTT. Amino acids: CAISENSNTEAFF.

This clone was found once. The chain links TRBV27 to TRBJ2-6, with 13 bases that match TRBD2. CDR1 and CDR2 (germline): MNHEY, SMNVEV (reference sequence). CDR3 length: 17 residues. The trim removed 7 bases at V and 4 bases at J, leaving 7 bases unmatched. The CDR3 coding sequence is TGTGCCAGCACCTTACTAGCGGGGGGGTTAGGGGCCAACGTCCTGACTTTC. This gives the protein CASTLLAGGLGANVLTF.

The CDR3 here is CASSHPLVRAQYF. In nucleotides, the CDR3 is TGCGCCAGCAGCCATCCCCTGGTGCGGGCGCAGTACTTC. The chain combines TRBV4-1 with TRBJ2-7, with D perhaps matching TRBD2 (5 bases). The CDR3 loop spans 13 amino acids. Between the trimmed V and J ends, which lost 3 bases and 9 bases, there was a span of 15 bases. Per germline, CDR1 MGHRA and CDR2 YSYEKL.

The chain couples TRBV6-1 to TRBJ2-3; TRBD2 aligns across 7 bases. Per germline, CDR1 MNHNS and CDR2 SASEGT. The length of the CDR3 is 17 residues. Losses at the gene ends were 1 base for V and 8 bases for J; bases not matched to a gene: 15. CDR3 in DNA: TGTGCCAGCAGTGAAGTAGGCGGGAGTCTGGCTGATCGTACGCAGTATTTT. Translating gives CASSEVGGSLADRTQYF.